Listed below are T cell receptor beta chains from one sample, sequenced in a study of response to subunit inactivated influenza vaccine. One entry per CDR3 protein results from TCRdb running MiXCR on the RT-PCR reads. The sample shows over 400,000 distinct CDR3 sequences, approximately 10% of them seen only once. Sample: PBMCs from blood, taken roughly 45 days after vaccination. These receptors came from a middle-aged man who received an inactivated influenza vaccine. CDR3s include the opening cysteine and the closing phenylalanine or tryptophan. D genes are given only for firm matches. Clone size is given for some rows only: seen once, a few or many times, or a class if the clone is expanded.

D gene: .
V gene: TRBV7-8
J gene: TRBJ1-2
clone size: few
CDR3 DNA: TGTGCCAGCAGCTCGATCCATAACTATGGCTACACCTTC
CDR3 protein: CASSSIHNYGYTF

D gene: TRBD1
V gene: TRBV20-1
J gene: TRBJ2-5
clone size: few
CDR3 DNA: TGCAGCGGGGACAGCCAAGAGACCCAGTACTTC
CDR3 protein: CSGDSQETQYF

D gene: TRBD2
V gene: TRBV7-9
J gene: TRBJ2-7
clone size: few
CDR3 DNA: TGTGCCAGCAGCCATCCTACTAGCGGGGTATCCTACGAGCAGTACTTC
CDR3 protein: CASSHPTSGVSYEQYF

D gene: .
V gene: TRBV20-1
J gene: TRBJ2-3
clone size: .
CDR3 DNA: TGCAGTGCTTCACGGAGCCCTGACACAGATACGCAGTATTTT
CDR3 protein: CSASRSPDTDTQYF

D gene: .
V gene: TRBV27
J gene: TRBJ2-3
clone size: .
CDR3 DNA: TGTGCCAGCAGATCACAAAACACGAATACGCAGTATTTT
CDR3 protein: CASRSQNTNTQYF

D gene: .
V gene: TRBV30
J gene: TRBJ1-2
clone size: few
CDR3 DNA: TGTGCCTGGAGTATGGGGTCCTATGGCTACACCTTC
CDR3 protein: CAWSMGSYGYTF

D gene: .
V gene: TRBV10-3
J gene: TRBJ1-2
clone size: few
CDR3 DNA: TGTGCCATCAGTGAGGCGGCAGACGGGGATATGACCTTC
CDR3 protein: CAISEAADGDMTF

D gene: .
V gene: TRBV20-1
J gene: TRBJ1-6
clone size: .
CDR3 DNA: TGCAGTGCCCCCGAGCAGGGAGGGACCTATAATTCACCCCTCCACTTT
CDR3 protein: CSAPEQGGTYNSPLHF

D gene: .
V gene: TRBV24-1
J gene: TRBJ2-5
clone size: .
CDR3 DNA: TGTGCCACCAGTCGATGGGGAGAACAAGAGACCCAGTACTTC
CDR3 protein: CATSRWGEQETQYF

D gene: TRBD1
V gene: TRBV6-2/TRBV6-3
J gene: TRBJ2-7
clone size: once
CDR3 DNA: TGTGCCAGCAGTCACTCTTGGGACAGGGGTACCTACGAGCAGTACTTC
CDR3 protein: CASSHSWDRGTYEQYF

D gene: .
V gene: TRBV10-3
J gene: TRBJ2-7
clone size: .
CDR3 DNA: TGTGCCATCACCCAAACAGGGTACGAGCAGTACTTC
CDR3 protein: CAITQTGYEQYF

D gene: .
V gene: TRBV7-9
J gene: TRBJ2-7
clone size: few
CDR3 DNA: TGTGCCAGCAGCTTCGAGGCAGGGGTTGGGTCCTACGAGCAGTACTTC
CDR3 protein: CASSFEAGVGSYEQYF

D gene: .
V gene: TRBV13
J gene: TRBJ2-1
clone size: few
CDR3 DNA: TGTGCCAGCAAGAAGCGGGTTTTGCCCTACAATGAGCAGTTCTTC
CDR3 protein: CASKKRVLPYNEQFF

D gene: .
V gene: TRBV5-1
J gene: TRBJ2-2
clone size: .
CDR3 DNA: TGCGCCAGCAGCTTGGACACAGTCGCCGGGGAGCTGTTTTTT
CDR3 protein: CASSLDTVAGELFF

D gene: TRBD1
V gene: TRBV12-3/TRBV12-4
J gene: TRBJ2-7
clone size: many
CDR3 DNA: TGTGCCAGCAGAGGAGACAGGGACCACGAGCAGTACTTC
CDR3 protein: CASRGDRDHEQYF

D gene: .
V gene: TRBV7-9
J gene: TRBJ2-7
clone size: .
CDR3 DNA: TGTGCCAGCAGCTCATTCGACGAGCAGTACTTC
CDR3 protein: CASSSFDEQYF

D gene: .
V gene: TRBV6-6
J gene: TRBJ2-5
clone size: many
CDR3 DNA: TGTGCCAGCAGTTACGACTTCTTCCAGACCCAGTACTTC
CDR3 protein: CASSYDFFQTQYF

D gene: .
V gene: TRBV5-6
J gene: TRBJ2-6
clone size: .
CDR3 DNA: TGTGCCAGCAGCTTTACCCGCGACTCTGGGGCCAACGTCCTGACTTTC
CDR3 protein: CASSFTRDSGANVLTF

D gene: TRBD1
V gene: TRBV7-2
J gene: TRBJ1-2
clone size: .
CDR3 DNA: TGTGCCAGCAGCCCCGGACAGGGGCCCTCTGGCTACACCTTC
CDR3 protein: CASSPGQGPSGYTF

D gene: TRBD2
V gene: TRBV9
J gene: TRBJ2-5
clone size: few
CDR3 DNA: TGTGCCAGCAGCGCGACTAGCGGGAGGTTTCTAGAGACCCAGTACTTC
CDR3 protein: CASSATSGRFLETQYF

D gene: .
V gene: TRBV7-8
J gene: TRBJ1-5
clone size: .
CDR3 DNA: TGTGCCAGCAGCTCCGACCTGGCGCCCCAGCATTTT
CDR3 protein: CASSSDLAPQHF

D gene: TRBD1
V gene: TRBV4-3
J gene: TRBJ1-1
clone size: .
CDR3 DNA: TGCGCCAGCAGCCAAGAACAGGGGGCTATTGAAGCTTTCTTT
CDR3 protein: CASSQEQGAIEAFF

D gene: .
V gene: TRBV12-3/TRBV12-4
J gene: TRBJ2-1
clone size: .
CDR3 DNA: TGTGCCAGCAGTCCAGTGCAGGGGAAAGATGAGCAGTTCTTC
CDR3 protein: CASSPVQGKDEQFF

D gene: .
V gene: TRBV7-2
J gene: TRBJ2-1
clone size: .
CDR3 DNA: TGTGCCAGCAGCTTAGTAACCGGGAGTTGGGATGAGCAGTTCTTC
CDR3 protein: CASSLVTGSWDEQFF

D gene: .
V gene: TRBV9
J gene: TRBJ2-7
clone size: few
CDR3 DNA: TGTGCCAGCAGCGTTGGAGACACGGGCGGGCAGTACTTC
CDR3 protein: CASSVGDTGGQYF

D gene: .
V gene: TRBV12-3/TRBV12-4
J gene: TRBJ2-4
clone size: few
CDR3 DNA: TGTGCCAGCAGTTCGGCCCGACAGAATATTCAGTACTTC
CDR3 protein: CASSSARQNIQYF

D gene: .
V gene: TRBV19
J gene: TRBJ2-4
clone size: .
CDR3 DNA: TGTGCCAGTAGTCCCTTGCGAGTGGGGGAAATTCAGTACTTC
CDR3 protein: CASSPLRVGEIQYF

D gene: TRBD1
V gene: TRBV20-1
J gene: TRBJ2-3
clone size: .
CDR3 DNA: TGCAGTGCTAGAACACAGGGGTCCGGCACAGATACGCAGTATTTT
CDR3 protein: CSARTQGSGTDTQYF

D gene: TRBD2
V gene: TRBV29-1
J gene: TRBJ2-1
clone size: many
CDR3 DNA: TGCAGCGTTGAAGGAGGACTAGCGGGAGGCCTCTTAAGTGTGCAGTTCTTC
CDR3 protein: CSVEGGLAGGLLSVQFF

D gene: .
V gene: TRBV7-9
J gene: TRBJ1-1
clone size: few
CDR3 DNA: TGTGCCAGCAGCCCAGTCAGGGGTCCCACTGAAGCTTTCTTT
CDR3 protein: CASSPVRGPTEAFF

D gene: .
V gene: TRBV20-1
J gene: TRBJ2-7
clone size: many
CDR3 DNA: TGCAGTGCCCAAAGTCCAGTCGGGATTTACGAGCAGTACTTC
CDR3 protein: CSAQSPVGIYEQYF

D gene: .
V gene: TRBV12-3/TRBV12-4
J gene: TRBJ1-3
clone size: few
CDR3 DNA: TGTGCCAGCAGACCACCCAGCTCTGGAAACACCATATATTTT
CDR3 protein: CASRPPSSGNTIYF

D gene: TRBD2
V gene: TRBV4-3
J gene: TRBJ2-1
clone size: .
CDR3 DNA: TGCGCCAGCAGCCTCAGCGGGGGGGCTTGGGATGAGCAGTTCTTC
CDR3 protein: CASSLSGGAWDEQFF

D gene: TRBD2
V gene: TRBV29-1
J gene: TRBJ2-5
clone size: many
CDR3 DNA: TGCAGCGTTGAAGAGGTGCTAGCGGGGGCCCTGGGGACCCAGTACTTC
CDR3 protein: CSVEEVLAGALGTQYF

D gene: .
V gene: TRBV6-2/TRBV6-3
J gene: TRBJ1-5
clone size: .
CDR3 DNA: TGTGCCAGCCACAGGGTTTTTAACCAGCCCCAGCATTTT
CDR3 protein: CASHRVFNQPQHF